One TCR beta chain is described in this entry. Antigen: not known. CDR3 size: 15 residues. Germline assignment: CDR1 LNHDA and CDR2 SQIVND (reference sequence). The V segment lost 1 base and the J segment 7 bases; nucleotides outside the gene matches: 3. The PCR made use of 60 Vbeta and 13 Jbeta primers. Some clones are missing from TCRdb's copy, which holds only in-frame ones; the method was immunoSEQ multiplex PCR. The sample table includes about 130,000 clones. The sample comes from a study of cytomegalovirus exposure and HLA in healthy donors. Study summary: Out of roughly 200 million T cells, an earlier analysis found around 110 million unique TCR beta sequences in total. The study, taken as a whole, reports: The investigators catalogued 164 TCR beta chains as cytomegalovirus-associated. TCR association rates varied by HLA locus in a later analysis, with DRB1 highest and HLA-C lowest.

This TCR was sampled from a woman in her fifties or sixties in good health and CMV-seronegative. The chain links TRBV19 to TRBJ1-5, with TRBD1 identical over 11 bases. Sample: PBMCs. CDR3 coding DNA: TGTGCCAGTAGTATAGGGACAGGGGGCGGACAGCCCCAGCATTTT. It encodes CASSIGTGGGQPQHF.